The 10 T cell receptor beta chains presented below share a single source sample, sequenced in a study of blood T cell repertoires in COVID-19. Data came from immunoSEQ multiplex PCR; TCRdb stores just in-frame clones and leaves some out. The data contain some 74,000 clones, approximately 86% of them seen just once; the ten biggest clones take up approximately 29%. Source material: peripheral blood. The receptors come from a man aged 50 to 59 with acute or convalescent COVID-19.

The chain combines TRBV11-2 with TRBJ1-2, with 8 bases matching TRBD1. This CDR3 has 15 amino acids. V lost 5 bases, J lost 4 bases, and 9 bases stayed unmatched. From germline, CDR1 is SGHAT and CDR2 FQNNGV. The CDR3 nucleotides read TGTGCCAGCAGCACGACAGGGGACAGCTTCTATGGCTACACCTTC. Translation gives CASSTTGDSFYGYTF.

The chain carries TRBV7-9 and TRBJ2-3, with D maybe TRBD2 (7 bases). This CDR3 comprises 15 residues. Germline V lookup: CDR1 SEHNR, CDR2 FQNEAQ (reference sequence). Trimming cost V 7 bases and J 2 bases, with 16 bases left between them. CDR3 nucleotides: TGTGCCAGCACCCCCGGCGGGGGCGTCACAGATACGCAGTATTTT. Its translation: CASTPGGGVTDTQYF.

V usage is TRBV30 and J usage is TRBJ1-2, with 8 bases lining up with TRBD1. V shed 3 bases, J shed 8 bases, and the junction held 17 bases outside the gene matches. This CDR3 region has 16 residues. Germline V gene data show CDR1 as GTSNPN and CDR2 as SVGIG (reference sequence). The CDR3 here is CAWRQSDRDRVGGYTF. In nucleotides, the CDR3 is TGTGCCTGGAGACAATCGGACAGGGACAGAGTAGGAGGCTACACCTTC.

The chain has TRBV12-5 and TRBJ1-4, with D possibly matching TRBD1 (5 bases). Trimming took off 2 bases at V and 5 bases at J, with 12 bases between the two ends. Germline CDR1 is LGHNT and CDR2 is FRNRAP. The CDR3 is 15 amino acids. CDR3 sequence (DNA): TGTGCTAGTGGTTTGCGGCAGGGACTAAATGAAAAACTGTTTTTT. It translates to CASGLRQGLNEKLFF.

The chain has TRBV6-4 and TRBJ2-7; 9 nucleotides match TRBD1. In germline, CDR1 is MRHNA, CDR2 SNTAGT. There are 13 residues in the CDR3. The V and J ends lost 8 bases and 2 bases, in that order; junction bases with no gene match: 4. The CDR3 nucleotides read TGTGCCAGCGCGGACAGGGGCCCCTACGAGCAGTACTTC. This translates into CASADRGPYEQYF.

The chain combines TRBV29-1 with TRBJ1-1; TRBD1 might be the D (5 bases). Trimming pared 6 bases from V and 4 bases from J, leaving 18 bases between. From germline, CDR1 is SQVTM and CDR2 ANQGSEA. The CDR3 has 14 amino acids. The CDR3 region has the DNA TGCAGCGTATTCCCGGGGGGGGAGGGCACTGAAGCTTTCTTT. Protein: CSVFPGGEGTEAFF. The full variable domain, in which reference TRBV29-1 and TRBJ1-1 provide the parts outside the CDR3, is SAVISQKPSRDICQRGTSLTIQCQVDSQVTMMFWYRQQPGQSLTLIATANQGSEATYESGFVIDKFPISRPNLTFSTLTVSNMSPEDSSIYLCSVFPGGEGTEAFFGQGTRLTVV.

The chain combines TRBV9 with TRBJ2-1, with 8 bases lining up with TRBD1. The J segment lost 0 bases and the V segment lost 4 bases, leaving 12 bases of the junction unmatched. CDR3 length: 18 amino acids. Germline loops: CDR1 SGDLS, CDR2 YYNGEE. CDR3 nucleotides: TGTGCCAGCAGCTCCCCGGGACAGGTTCCTTTCTCCTACAATGAGCAGTTCTTC. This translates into CASSSPGQVPFSYNEQFF.

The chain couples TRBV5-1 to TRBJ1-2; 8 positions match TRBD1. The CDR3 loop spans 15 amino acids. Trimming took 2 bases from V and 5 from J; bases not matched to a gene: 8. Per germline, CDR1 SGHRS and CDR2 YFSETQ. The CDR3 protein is CASSFYQGAGYGYTF. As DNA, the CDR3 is TGCGCCAGCAGCTTCTATCAGGGGGCCGGATATGGCTACACCTTC.

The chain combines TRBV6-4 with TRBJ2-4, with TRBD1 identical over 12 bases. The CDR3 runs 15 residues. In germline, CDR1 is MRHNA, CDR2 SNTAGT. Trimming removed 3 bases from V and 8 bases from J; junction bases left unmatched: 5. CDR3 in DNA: TGTGCCAGCAGTGAGGGGACAGGGGGCAAGGACATTCAGTACTTC. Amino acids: CASSEGTGGKDIQYF.

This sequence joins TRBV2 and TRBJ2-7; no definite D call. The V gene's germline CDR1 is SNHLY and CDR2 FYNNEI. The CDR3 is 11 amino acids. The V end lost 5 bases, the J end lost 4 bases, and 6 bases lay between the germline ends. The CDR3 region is CASSREYEQYF. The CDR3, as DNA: TGTGCCAGCAGTCGCGAATACGAGCAGTACTTC. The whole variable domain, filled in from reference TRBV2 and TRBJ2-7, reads EPEVTQTPSHQVTQMGQEVILRCVPISNHLYFYWYRQILGQKVEFLVSFYNNEISEKSEIFDDQFSVERPDGSNFTLKIRSTKLEDSAMYFCASSREYEQYFGPGTRLTVT.